This passage covers 30 T cell receptor beta chains from one sample sequenced in a study of early T cells in non-severe SARS-CoV-2 infection. One entry per CDR3 protein results from TCRdb running MiXCR on the 5' RACE reads. Of about 80,000 distinct CDR3 sequences in the sample, 13% to 15% were seen once. The sequencing sample was made of whole blood. The receptor source for this set is an adult who was a healthcare worker with PCR-confirmed SARS-CoV-2 infection or an uninfected control (not recorded which).

The chain joins TRBV7-2 to TRBJ1-3, with a weak D call TRBD1 (5 bases). This CDR3 is built from 15 residues. V gave up 5 bases and J gave up 4 bases, with 15 bases separating them. CDR1 SGHTA and CDR2 FQGNSA come from the germline V gene. In DNA, the CDR3 is TGTGCCAGCAGCCCCGGGACGGTGAGGGGAAACACCATATATTTT. As protein: CASSPGTVRGNTIYF.

By share, this clonotype ranks as medium-sized. This chain joins TRBV10-2 and TRBJ2-2; weak D call: TRBD2 (6 bases). The V end was cut by 5 bases, the J end by 4 bases, with 14 bases between. Germline V gene data show CDR1 as WSHSY and CDR2 as SAAADI. The CDR3 runs 15 residues. The CDR3 region has the DNA TGCGCCAGCAGTATTCGGACTACGAGCACCGGGGAGCTGTTTTTT. Residues: CASSIRTTSTGELFF.

Ten or more counts support this clonotype. This chain joins TRBV11-3 and TRBJ1-1, with 7 bases that match TRBD1. Germline values: CDR1 SGHNT, CDR2 YENEEA. This CDR3 has 14 residues. V gave up 4 bases and J gave up 5 bases; unmatched junction bases: 7. The CDR3 reads CASSSGQEGTEAFF. The CDR3 coding sequence is TGTGCCAGCAGCTCAGGACAGGAGGGGACTGAAGCTTTCTTT.

The J gene is TRBJ1-2, the V gene TRBV7-8; 8 bases map to TRBD1. The CDR3 sequence is 18 residues long. Germline values: CDR1 SGHVS, CDR2 FQNEAQ. The V segment lost 0 bases and the J segment 6 bases; nucleotides outside the gene matches: 15. CDR3 sequence (DNA): TGTGCCAGCAGCTTAGCGCTTCAGAGGGACAGGATCCTCAATGGCTACACCTTC. It codes for CASSLALQRDRILNGYTF.

The table lists this clonotype with a few counts. The rearrangement uses TRBV10-3 and TRBJ2-5; D call uncertain. Trimming removed 3 bases at V and 2 bases at J, with 7 bases between. The CDR3 totals 13 residues. Germline V gene data show CDR1 as ENHRY and CDR2 as SYGVKD. The CDR3 sequence: CAISERPQETQYF. CDR3 in DNA: TGTGCCATCAGTGAAAGACCACAAGAGACCCAGTACTTC.

This clonotype showed up many times. V gene TRBV25-1 combines with J gene TRBJ1-4; no firm D call. V was trimmed by 1 base and J by 11 bases, leaving 14 bases between them. Germline-derived CDR1 and CDR2 are MGHDK and SYGVNS. The CDR3 covers 14 residues. Written as DNA, the CDR3 is TGTGCCAGCAGTGAATCCAAGAGTACATATAAACTGTTTTTT. It specifies CASSESKSTYKLFF.

V is TRBV5-4 and J is TRBJ1-2; TRBD1 is a possible D gene (5 bases). This CDR3 spans 15 amino acids. Germline lookup yields CDR1 SGHNT and CDR2 YYREEE (reference sequence). V lost 4 bases, J lost 4 bases, and 17 bases lay in between. The CDR3 reads CASSPGGRTLYGYTF. CDR3 DNA: TGTGCCAGCAGCCCGGGGGGGAGGACCCTCTATGGCTACACCTTC.

This clonotype was detected only a few times. The V call is TRBV4-2, the J call TRBJ1-1; D gene ambiguous. The CDR3 is 15 residues long. Trimming cost V 1 base and J 2 bases, with 11 bases left between them. The V gene's germline CDR1 is LGHNA and CDR2 YNFKEQ. CDR3 DNA: TGTGCCAGCAGCCAAGGATTTAGGGAAAACACTGAAGCTTTCTTT. Its protein is CASSQGFRENTEAFF.

V usage is TRBV11-1 and J usage is TRBJ2-7, with D tentatively TRBD2 (5 bases). This CDR3 region has 13 residues. The V gene lost 5 bases and the J gene lost 6 bases, with 14 bases spanning the gap. Germline V gives CDR1 SGHAT, CDR2 FQDESV (reference sequence). For the CDR3, the DNA is TGTGCCAGCAGCCCAGACACCGGAGGCGAGCAGTACTTC. This sequence encodes CASSPDTGGEQYF.

The genes are TRBV5-1 and TRBJ2-7; 11 nucleotides align to TRBD1. V lost 5 bases, J lost 0 bases, and 10 bases stayed unmatched. Looked up from germline, CDR1 is SGHRS and CDR2 is YFSETQ. This CDR3 is 17 amino acids long. The DNA of the CDR3 is TGCGCCAGCAGTCCGGGACAGGGGGGACCCAGCTCCTACGAGCAGTACTTC. Its translation is CASSPGQGGPSSYEQYF.

This clonotype was found many times. This CDR3 reads CATSASPGTGELFF. The CDR3 DNA follows: TGTGCCACCAGCGCGTCGCCGGGTACCGGGGAGCTGTTTTTT. The gene calls are TRBV15 and TRBJ2-2, with D hard to call. V lost 5 bases and J lost 5, with 12 bases in between. Looked up from germline, CDR1 is LNHNV and CDR2 is YYDKDF (reference sequence). The CDR3 is made up of 14 amino acids. The full variable domain, with the rest looked up from reference TRBV15 and TRBJ2-2, is DAMVIQNPRYQVTQFGKPVTLSCSQTLNHNVMYWYQQKSSQAPKLLFHYYDKDFNNEADTPDNFQSRRPNTSFCFLDIRSPGLGDTAMYLCATSASPGTGELFFGEGSRLTVL.

In this sample, this clonotype turned up a few times. The J gene is TRBJ1-6, the V gene TRBV20-1; the D gene is possibly TRBD1 (5 bases). Trimming pared 6 bases from V and 13 bases from J, leaving 19 bases between. Germline V gene lookup returns CDR1 DFQATT and CDR2 SNEGSKA (reference sequence). The CDR3 extends over 13 amino acids. CDR3 region: CSAPTRVGGPLHF. DNA of the CDR3: TGCAGTGCCCCTACCAGGGTCGGGGGGCCCCTCCACTTT.

The rearrangement joins TRBV7-6 to TRBJ2-1, with D perhaps TRBD2 (6 bases). The germline gives CDR1 SGHVS, CDR2 FNYEAQ. Trimming removed 5 bases from V and 2 bases from J, with 13 bases in between. The CDR3 is 15 amino acids. The CDR3 nucleotides are TGTGCCAGCAGCCCTTTCCGGGGGACCTACAATGAGCAGTTCTTC. This codes for CASSPFRGTYNEQFF.

In its sample, this clonotype was seen a few times. The chain links TRBV9 to TRBJ1-1; the D gene is possibly TRBD1 (6 bases). Germline V gene lookup returns CDR1 SGDLS and CDR2 YYNGEE. The ends were cut back, 4 bases at V and 5 bases at J, with 15 bases in the middle. The CDR3 covers 14 residues. The CDR3 DNA reads TGTGCCAGCAGCTTAGGACCAGGGACAACTGAAGCTTTCTTT. It translates to CASSLGPGTTEAFF.

This clonotype showed up just a few times. The V and J genes are TRBV4-3 and TRBJ2-3, with a weak D call TRBD1 (6 bases). This CDR3 has 15 amino acids. Trimming cost V 1 base and J 0 bases, with 8 bases left between them. CDR1 is LGHNA and CDR2 is YSLEER in the germline V gene. Here the CDR3 reads CASSQGTASTDTQYF. CDR3 nucleotide sequence: TGCGCCAGCAGCCAAGGGACAGCTAGCACAGATACGCAGTATTTT.

This clonotype was seen ten or more times. This chain connects TRBV21-1 to TRBJ2-7; TRBD2 is taken as the D call from the table, unchecked against the DNA. TRBV21-1 is termed a pseudogene. This CDR3 spans 14 amino acids. Written as DNA, the CDR3 is TGTGCCAGCAGCGCGGGACTGGATGGCTACGAGCAGTACTTC. It is translated as CASSAGLDGYEQYF.

This clonotype was counted between two and nine times. The genes are TRBV27 and TRBJ2-3, with TRBD1 identical over 8 bases. Trimming at V came to 5 bases and at J to 2 bases, leaving 6 bases not matched to a gene. Germline loops: CDR1 MNHEY, CDR2 SMNVEV (reference sequence). The length of the CDR3 is 15 residues. The CDR3 region has the DNA TGTGCCAGCAGTGCACAGGGGGACCCCACAGATACGCAGTATTTT. As protein: CASSAQGDPTDTQYF.

V gene TRBV9 combines with J gene TRBJ2-7, with D possibly being TRBD1 or TRBD2 (5 bases each). The CDR3 extends over 11 amino acids. Germline values: CDR1 SGDLS, CDR2 YYNGEE. Trimming took 4 bases from V and 12 from J, leaving 14 bases between them. CDR3 region: CASSLDPGAYF. The CDR3 DNA reads as TGTGCCAGCAGCTTAGACCCCGGGGCGTACTTC.

There are many counts of this clonotype. The V and J genes are TRBV12-3 or TRBV12-4 and TRBJ2-7, with 8 bases identical to TRBD2. The V segment lost 6 bases and the J segment 0 bases; nucleotides outside the gene matches: 4. CDR3 length: 14 residues. This CDR3 is CASRTSESSYEQYF. CDR3 DNA sequence: TGTGCCAGCAGGACTAGCGAGAGCTCCTACGAGCAGTACTTC.

The CDR3: CASSFPLGENTEAFF. CDR3 sequence (DNA): TGTGCCAGCAGTTTCCCCCTGGGGGAGAACACTGAAGCTTTCTTT. The chain uses TRBV6-6 and TRBJ1-1; perhaps TRBD1 as D (5 bases). The germline V gene encodes CDR1 MNHNY and CDR2 SVGAGI (reference sequence). V lost 4 bases, J lost 1 base, and 13 bases lay in between. CDR3 length: 15 residues.

Relative to its sample, this clonotype is medium-sized (0.01 to 0.1%). This chain joins TRBV11-2 and TRBJ1-2; 7 bases are a match to TRBD1. The CDR3 has 16 amino acids. The V and J ends lost 4 bases and 6 bases, in that order; junction bases with no gene match: 14. The germline gives CDR1 SGHAT, CDR2 FQNNGV. The CDR3 DNA reads TGTGCCAGCAGCTCCACCAACAGGGGCGGGTGGAATGGCTACACCTTC. Translated: CASSSTNRGGWNGYTF.

The chain has TRBV10-3 and TRBJ1-1; D perhaps matches TRBD1 (6 bases). CDR3 length equals 16 residues. V was clipped by 2 bases and J by 1 base, with 14 bases between them. Germline V CDR1 and CDR2: ENHRY, SYGVKD. The CDR3 here is CAISEINRASNTEAFF. CDR3 nucleotide sequence: TGTGCCATCAGTGAGATAAACAGGGCATCGAACACTGAAGCTTTCTTT.

The gene calls are TRBV15 and TRBJ2-1; 11 bases line up with TRBD2. CDR1 is LNHNV and CDR2 is YYDKDF in the germline V gene (reference sequence). The J segment lost 2 bases and the V segment lost 0 bases, leaving 6 bases of the junction unmatched. CDR3 length: 18 residues. DNA of the CDR3: TGTGCCACCAGCAGAGATTCCCAGACTAGCGGGGCCTACAATGAGCAGTTCTTC. Translating it yields CATSRDSQTSGAYNEQFF.

This clonotype has a handful of counts. The chain links TRBV12-5 to TRBJ1-2; D is perhaps TRBD1 (6 bases). The CDR3 has 16 residues. V was trimmed by 3 bases and J by 2 bases, leaving 16 bases between them. Per germline, CDR1 LGHNT and CDR2 FRNRAP. DNA of the CDR3: TGTGCTAGTGGTTTTGGGCGACAGGAGACGAACTATGGCTACACCTTC. Translated, it gives CASGFGRQETNYGYTF.

This clonotype was seen a few times. The rearrangement uses TRBV29-1 and TRBJ1-2; the match to TRBD1 covers 7 bases. The CDR3 contains 11 residues. Germline CDR1 and CDR2: SQVTM and ANQGSEA. Unmatched junction bases numbered 3, after V lost 4 bases and J lost 7 bases. CDR3 sequence: CSVGDSGGYTF. CDR3 nucleotide sequence: TGCAGCGTTGGGGACAGCGGTGGCTACACCTTC.

This chain uses TRBV5-1 with TRBJ1-2; D is unresolved. The CDR3 contains 14 residues. Trimming stripped 3 bases from V and 5 bases from J, with 14 bases between. Germline CDR1 SGHRS, CDR2 YFSETQ. In nucleotides, the CDR3 is TGCGCCAGCAGCTACCCAGACCGGGATTATGGCTACACCTTC. Translating it yields CASSYPDRDYGYTF.

This clonotype was recorded a few times. This sequence joins TRBV9 and TRBJ1-1; D possibly corresponds to TRBD1 (5 bases). V lost 4 bases to trimming and J lost 8 bases, with 12 bases between them. The CDR3 has 12 residues. Germline lookup yields CDR1 SGDLS and CDR2 YYNGEE. CDR3 in amino acids: CASSSPWGEAFF. Written as DNA, the CDR3 is TGTGCCAGCAGCTCCCCCTGGGGGGAAGCTTTCTTT.

This clonotype was observed a handful of times. This chain uses TRBV12-3 or TRBV12-4 with TRBJ1-6, with D possibly being TRBD1 (5 bases). V was shortened by 6 bases and J by 6 bases, with 15 bases between the two germline ends. The CDR3 extends over 15 amino acids. The CDR3: CASSYQGLTNSPLHF. The DNA for the CDR3 is TGTGCCAGCAGCTATCAGGGATTAACTAATTCACCCCTCCACTTT.

This clonotype was observed a handful of times. The chain combines TRBV5-1 with TRBJ1-1; D remains ambiguous. V lost 0 bases and J lost 6, with 15 bases in between. Germline V gene lookup returns CDR1 SGHRS and CDR2 YFSETQ. CDR3 length: 15 residues. CDR3 region: CASSLDIGRAAEAFF. CDR3 bases: TGCGCCAGCAGCTTGGATATAGGGAGGGCCGCTGAAGCTTTCTTT.

This clonotype occurred many times. The chain joins TRBV19 to TRBJ2-4; a weak D match, TRBD2 (5 bases). Looked up from germline, CDR1 is LNHDA and CDR2 is SQIVND (reference sequence). V was cut by 3 bases and J by 7 bases, with 16 bases left in between. CDR3 length: 15 amino acids. DNA for the CDR3: TGTGCCAGTAGTATCGAGGGTCTTTCATTGAACATTCAGTACTTC. It translates to CASSIEGLSLNIQYF. Complete variable domain (other parts from reference TRBV19 and TRBJ2-4): DGGITQSPKYLFRKEGQNVTLSCEQNLNHDAMYWYRQDPGQGLRLIYYSQIVNDFQKGDIAEGYSVSREKKESFPLTVTSAQKNPTAFYLCASSIEGLSLNIQYFGAGTRLSVL.